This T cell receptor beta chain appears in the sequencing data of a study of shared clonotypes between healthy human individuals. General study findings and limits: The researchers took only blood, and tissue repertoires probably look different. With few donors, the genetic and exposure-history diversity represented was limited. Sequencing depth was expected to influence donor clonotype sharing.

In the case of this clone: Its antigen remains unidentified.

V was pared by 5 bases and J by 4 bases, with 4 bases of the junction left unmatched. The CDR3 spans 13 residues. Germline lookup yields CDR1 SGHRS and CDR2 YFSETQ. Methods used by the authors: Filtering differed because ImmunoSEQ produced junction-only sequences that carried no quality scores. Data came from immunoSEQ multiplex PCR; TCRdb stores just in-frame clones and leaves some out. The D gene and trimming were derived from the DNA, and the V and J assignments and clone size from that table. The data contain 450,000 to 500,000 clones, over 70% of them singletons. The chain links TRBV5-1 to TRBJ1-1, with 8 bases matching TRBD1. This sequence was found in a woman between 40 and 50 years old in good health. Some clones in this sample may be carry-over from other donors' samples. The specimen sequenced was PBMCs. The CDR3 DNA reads TGCGCCAGCAGGTTCGACAGGGGCACTGAAGCTTTCTTT. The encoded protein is CASRFDRGTEAFF.